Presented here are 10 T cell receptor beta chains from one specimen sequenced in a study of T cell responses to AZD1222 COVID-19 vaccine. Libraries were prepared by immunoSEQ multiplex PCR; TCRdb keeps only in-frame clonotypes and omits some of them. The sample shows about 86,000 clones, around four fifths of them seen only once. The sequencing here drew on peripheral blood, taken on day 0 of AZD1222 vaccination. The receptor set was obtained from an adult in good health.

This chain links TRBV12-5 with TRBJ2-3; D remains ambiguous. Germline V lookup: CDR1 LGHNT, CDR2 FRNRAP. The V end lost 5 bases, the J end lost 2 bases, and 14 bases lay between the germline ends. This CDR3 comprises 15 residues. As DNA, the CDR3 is TGTGCTAGTGGTCGCCCTTCGGAGTACACAGATACGCAGTATTTT. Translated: CASGRPSEYTDTQYF.

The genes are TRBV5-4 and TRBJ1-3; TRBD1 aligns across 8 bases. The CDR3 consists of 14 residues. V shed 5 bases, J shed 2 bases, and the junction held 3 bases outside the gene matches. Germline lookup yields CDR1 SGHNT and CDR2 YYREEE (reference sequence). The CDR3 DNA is TGTGCCAGCAGTGTACAGGGGGCTGGAAACACCATATATTTT. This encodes CASSVQGAGNTIYF.

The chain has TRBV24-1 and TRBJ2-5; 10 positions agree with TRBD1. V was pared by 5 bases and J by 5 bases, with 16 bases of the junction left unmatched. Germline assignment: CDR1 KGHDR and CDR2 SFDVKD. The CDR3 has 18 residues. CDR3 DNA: TGTGCCACCAGTGGACAGGGGGCGAGAGGACTCCCAGGGGAGACCCAGTACTTC. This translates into CATSGQGARGLPGETQYF.

The CDR3 region is CASSARTGGGVDTGELFF. The CDR3 nucleotides are TGTGCCAGCTCAGCGAGGACAGGTGGAGGGGTAGACACCGGGGAGCTGTTTTTT. The genes are TRBV18 and TRBJ2-2, with D perhaps matching TRBD1 (7 bases). Germline V lookup: CDR1 KGHSH, CDR2 LQKENI. Between the trimmed V and J ends, which lost 5 bases and 3 bases, there was a span of 22 bases. The CDR3 extends over 18 amino acids.

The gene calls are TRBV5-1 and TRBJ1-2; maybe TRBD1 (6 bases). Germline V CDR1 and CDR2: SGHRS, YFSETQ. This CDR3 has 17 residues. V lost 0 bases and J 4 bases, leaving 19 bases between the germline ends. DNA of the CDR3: TGCGCCAGCAGCTTGGATCCCGATACAGGGAGATCCTATGGCTACACCTTC. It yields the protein CASSLDPDTGRSYGYTF.

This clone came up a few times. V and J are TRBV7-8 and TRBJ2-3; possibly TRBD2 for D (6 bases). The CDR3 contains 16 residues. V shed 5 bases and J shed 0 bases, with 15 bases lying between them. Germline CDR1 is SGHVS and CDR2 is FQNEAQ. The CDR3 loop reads CASSRGAGTSTDTQYF. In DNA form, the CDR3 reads TGTGCCAGCAGCCGAGGGGCGGGAACTAGCACAGATACGCAGTATTTT.

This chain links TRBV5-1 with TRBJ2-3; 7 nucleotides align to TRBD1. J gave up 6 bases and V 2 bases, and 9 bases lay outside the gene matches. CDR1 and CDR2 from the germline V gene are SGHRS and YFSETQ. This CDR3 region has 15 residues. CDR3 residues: CASSFRGGASDTQYF. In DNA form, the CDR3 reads TGCGCCAGCAGCTTCAGAGGGGGCGCGAGCGATACGCAGTATTTT.

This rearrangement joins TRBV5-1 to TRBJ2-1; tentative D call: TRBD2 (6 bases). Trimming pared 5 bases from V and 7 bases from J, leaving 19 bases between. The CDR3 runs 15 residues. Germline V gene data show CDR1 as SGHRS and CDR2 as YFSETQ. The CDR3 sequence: CASSWDFRRRNEQFF. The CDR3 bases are TGCGCCAGCAGTTGGGACTTCCGCCGGCGGAATGAGCAGTTCTTC.

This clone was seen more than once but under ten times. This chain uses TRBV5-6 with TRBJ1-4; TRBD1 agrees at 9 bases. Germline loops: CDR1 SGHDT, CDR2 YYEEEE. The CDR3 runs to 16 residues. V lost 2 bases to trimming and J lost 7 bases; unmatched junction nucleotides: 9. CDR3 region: CASSLNNRGQGEKLFF. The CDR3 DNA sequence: TGTGCCAGCAGCTTAAATAACAGGGGGCAGGGTGAAAAACTGTTTTTT.

For the CDR3, the DNA is TGTGCCATCAGTGAGTCGAAGAGTGGAGGGAACTATGGCTACACCTTC. Encoded protein: CAISESKSGGNYGYTF. The rearrangement uses TRBV10-3 and TRBJ1-2; D gene uncertain. The CDR3 has 16 amino acids. Germline assignment: CDR1 ENHRY and CDR2 SYGVKD. The V gene lost 0 bases and the J gene lost 2 bases, with 13 bases spanning the gap.